The entry below gives a single TCR beta chain sequence along with its context. Clinical history reported by participants formed the basis on which cohorts were assigned. Germline lookup yields CDR1 MDHEN and CDR2 SYDVKM. V was shortened by 8 bases and J by 5 bases, with 15 bases between the two germline ends. The CDR3 covers 13 residues. The sample is drawn from a study of blood T cell repertoires in COVID-19. Across the study: The United States, Italy and Spain supplied acute and convalescent COVID-19 samples. Sample material is recorded as cDNA or gDNA derived from T cells, B-cell-depleted T cells, or PBMCs.

In the study's own analysis: The assay estimated nucleated cells by amplifying reference gene primers. Assay used: immunoSEQ multiplex PCR; TCRdb lists only in-frame clones, some missing. V and J calls and clone size are copied from that table; D and trimming were computed from the DNA. The sample records just over 300,000 clones, approximately 84% being singletons. The TCR comes from a man aged 25-45 years who had recovered from COVID-19. The chain recombines TRBV28 with TRBJ1-2; perhaps TRBD1 as D (6 bases). Sequencing used PBMCs or T cells enriched from blood (not recorded which). The CDR3 spells CASAGTKPYGYTF. CDR3 nucleotide sequence: TGTGCCAGCGCCGGGACAAAACCGTATGGCTACACCTTC.